This TCR beta chain was captured by sequencing in a study of shared clonotypes between healthy human individuals. Points on this clone: Its target is unknown.

The assay used deep level. As processed by the authors: Because ImmunoSEQ provided only junction sequences with no quality scores, the filtering differed. Sequenced by immunoSEQ multiplex PCR; TCRdb stores in-frame clones only, minus some. The DNA was the basis for D and trimming; V, J and clone size are from that table. The sample lists about 580,000 clones; nearly 98% were seen once. Naive CD8 cells lacked CD45RO, underwent positive selection for CCR7 and left out terminally differentiated effector memory CD45RA+ cells. Points from the study as a whole: Some clonotypes were shared by all four sorted-subset donors, while others were not shared. The non-shared ones had lower generation probabilities than the shared ones. In a handful of donors, about 5% of naive CD4 clonotypes appeared in common.

The origin of this receptor is a man aged 30-40 years in good health. Sequenced: naive CD8+ T cells sorted from blood.

The CDR3 bases are TGCGCCAGCAGCTCCGCGACAGGGCGGGGTAGCACAGATACGCAGTATTTT. Translated, it gives CASSSATGRGSTDTQYF. V usage is TRBV5-1 and J usage is TRBJ2-3, with a weak D call TRBD1 (7 bases). Germline V gene data show CDR1 as SGHRS and CDR2 as YFSETQ. With 3 bases removed from V and 0 bases from J, the gap between germline ends came to 17 bases. The CDR3 is 17 residues long.